Described below is a single T cell receptor (beta chain) sequence and its context. The antigen is undetermined. The V segment lost 5 bases and the J segment 6 bases; nucleotides outside the gene matches: 5. This CDR3 has 13 amino acids. From germline, CDR1 is DFQATT and CDR2 SNEGSKA (reference sequence). The data belong to a study of identical twins. TCRdb analysed the 5' RACE reads with MiXCR anew, one entry per CDR3 protein. The sample comprises 300,000 to 400,000 distinct CDR3 sequences, approximately 8.8% of which are singletons, and approximately 8.9% rests with the top ten. Study observations and caveats: Diverse VJ usage suggested most zero-insertion clonotypes were not invariant T cells. Excess sharing by twins proved weaker in beta out-of-frame sequences.

The origin of this receptor is a woman in her forties or fifties in good health. The chain combines TRBV20-1 with TRBJ2-3, with 10 bases identical to TRBD2. The sequencing sample was made of naive T cells sorted from blood. Here the CDR3 DNA reads TGCAGTGCTGGGCTAGCGGGAGTCGATACGCAGTATTTT. Its translation: CSAGLAGVDTQYF.